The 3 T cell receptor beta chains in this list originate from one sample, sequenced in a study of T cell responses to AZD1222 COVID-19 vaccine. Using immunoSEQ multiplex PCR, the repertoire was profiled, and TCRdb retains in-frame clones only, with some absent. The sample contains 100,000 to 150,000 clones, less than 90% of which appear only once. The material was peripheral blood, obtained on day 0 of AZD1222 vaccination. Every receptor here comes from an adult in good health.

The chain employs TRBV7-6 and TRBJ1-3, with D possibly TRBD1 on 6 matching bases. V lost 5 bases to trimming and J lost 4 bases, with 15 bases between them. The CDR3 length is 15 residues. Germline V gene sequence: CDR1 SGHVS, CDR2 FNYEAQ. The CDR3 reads CASSAAGTFGNTIYF. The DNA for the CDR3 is TGTGCCAGCAGCGCCGCCGGGACATTCGGAAACACCATATATTTT.

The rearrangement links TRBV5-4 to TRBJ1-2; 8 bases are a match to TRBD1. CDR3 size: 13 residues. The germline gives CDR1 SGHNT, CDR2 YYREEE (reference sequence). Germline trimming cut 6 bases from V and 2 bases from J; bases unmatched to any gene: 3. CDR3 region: CASKDRENYGYTF. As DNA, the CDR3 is TGTGCCAGCAAGGACAGGGAAAACTATGGCTACACCTTC.

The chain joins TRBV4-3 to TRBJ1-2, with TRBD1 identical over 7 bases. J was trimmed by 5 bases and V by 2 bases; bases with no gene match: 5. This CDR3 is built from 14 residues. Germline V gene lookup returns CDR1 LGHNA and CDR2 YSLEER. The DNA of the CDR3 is TGCGCCAGCAGCCAATTAGGGGGCGGTTATGGCTACACCTTC. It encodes CASSQLGGGYGYTF.